This T cell receptor (beta chain) emerged from a study of T cell responses to AZD1222 COVID-19 vaccine. Using immunoSEQ multiplex PCR, the repertoire was profiled, and TCRdb retains in-frame clones only, with some absent. The data contain 120,000 or so clones, around 92% of them singletons. V was clipped by 3 bases and J by 7 bases, with 6 bases between them. CDR3 length: 11 amino acids. Germline CDR1 reads DFQATT; CDR2 reads SNEGSKA (reference sequence). Specimen: peripheral blood, collected on day 0 of AZD1222 vaccination. The receptor was derived from an adult in good health. This rearrangement joins TRBV20-1 to TRBJ2-2; D uncertain. CDR3 residues: CSARGGGELFF. The DNA of the CDR3 is TGCAGTGCTAGGGGCGGCGGGGAGCTGTTTTTT.